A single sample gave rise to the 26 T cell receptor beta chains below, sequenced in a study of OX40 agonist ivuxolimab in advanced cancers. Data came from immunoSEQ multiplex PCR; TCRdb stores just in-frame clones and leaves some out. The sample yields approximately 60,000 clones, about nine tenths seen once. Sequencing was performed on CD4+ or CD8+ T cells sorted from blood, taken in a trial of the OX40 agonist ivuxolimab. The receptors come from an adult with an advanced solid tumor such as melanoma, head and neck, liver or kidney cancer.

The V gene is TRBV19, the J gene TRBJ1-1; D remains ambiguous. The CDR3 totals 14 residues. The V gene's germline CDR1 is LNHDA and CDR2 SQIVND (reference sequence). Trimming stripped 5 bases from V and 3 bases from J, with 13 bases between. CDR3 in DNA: TGTGCCAGTAGTGGCCGGGCCTACGACACTGAAGCTTTCTTT. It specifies CASSGRAYDTEAFF.

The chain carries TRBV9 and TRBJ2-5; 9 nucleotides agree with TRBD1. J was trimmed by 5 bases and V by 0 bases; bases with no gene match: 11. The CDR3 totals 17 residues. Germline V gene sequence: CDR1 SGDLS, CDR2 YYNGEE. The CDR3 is CASSVAGTGYESETQYF. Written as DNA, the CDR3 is TGTGCCAGCAGCGTAGCGGGGACAGGGTATGAATCGGAGACCCAGTACTTC.

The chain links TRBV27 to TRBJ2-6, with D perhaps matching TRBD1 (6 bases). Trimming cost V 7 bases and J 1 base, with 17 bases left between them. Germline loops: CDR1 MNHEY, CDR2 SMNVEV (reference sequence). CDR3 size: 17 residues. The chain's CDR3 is CASNTAGAPSGANVLTF. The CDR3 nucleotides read TGTGCCAGCAATACGGCAGGGGCCCCGTCTGGGGCCAACGTCCTGACTTTC.

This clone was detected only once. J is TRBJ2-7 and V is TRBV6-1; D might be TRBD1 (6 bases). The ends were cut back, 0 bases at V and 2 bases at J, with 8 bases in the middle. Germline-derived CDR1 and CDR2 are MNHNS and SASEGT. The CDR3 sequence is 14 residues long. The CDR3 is CASSEAGGPYEQYF. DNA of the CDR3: TGTGCCAGCAGTGAAGCAGGGGGACCCTACGAGCAGTACTTC.

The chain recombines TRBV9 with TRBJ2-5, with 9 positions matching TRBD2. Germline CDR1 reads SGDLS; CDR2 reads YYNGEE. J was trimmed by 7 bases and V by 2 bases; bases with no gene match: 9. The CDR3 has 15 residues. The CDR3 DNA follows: TGTGCCAGCAGCGTTAGCGGGGGCGAGAGTGGGACCCAGTACTTC. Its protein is CASSVSGGESGTQYF.

For the CDR3, the DNA is TGTGCCAGCGGAGGGACAGGGGAGAACACTGAAGCTTTCTTT. Amino acids: CASGGTGENTEAFF. The J gene is TRBJ1-1, the V gene TRBV6-4; the match to TRBD1 covers 10 bases. V gave up 8 bases and J gave up 1 base; unmatched junction bases: 4. The CDR3 sequence is 14 residues long. CDR1 and CDR2 (germline): MRHNA, SNTAGT.

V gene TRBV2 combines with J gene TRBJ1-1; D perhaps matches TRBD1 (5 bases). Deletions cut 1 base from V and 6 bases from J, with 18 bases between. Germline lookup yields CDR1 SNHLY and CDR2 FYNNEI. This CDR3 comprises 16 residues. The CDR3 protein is CASSEVGLGGTPEAFF. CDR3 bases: TGTGCCAGCAGTGAAGTGGGGTTGGGGGGGACCCCTGAAGCTTTCTTT.

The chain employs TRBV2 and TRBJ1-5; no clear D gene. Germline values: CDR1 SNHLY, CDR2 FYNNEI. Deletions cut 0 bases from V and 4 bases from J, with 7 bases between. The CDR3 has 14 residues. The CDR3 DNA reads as TGTGCCAGCAGTGAAGCTAAGAAGAATCAGCCCCAGCATTTT. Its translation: CASSEAKKNQPQHF.

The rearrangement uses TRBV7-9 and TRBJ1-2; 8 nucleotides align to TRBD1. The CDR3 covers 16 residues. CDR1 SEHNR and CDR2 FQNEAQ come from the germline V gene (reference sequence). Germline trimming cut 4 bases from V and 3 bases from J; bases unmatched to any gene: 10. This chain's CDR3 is CASSSRGQGAHYGYTF. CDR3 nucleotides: TGTGCCAGCAGCTCAAGAGGGCAGGGGGCTCACTATGGCTACACCTTC.

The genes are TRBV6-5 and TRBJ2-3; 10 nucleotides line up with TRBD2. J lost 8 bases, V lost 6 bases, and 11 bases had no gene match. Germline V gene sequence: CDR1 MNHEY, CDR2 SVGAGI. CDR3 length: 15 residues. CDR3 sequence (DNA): TGTGCCAGCAGACCCCCCCAAGCGGGGGGGAGTACGCAGTATTTT. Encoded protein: CASRPPQAGGSTQYF.

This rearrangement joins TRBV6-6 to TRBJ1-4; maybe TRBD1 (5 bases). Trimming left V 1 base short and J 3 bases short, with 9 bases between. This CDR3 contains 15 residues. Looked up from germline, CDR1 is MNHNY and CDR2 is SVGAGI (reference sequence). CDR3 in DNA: TGTGCCAGCAGTTACTTCGGGGGGTCTAATGAAAAACTGTTTTTT. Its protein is CASSYFGGSNEKLFF.

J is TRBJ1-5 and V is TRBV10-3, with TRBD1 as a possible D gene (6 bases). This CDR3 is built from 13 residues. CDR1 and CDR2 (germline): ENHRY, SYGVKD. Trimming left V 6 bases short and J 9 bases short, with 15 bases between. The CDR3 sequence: CAIRGPEGGPQHF. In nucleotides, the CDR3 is TGTGCCATCAGGGGACCGGAGGGGGGGCCCCAGCATTTT.

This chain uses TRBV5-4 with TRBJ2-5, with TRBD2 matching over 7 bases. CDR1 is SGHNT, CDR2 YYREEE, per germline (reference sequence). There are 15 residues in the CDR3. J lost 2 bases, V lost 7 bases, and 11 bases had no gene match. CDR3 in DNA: TGTGCCAGCGGACCTCTCACTAGCGCTCAAGAGACCCAGTACTTC. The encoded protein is CASGPLTSAQETQYF.

CDR3 amino acids: CASSMGGRNTEAFF. CDR3 nucleotides: TGTGCCAGTAGTATGGGGGGACGAAACACTGAAGCTTTCTTT. The chain carries TRBV19 and TRBJ1-1; tentatively, D is TRBD1 (5 bases). The germline CDR1 and CDR2 sequences are LNHDA and SQIVND (reference sequence). V was cut by 3 bases and J by 2 bases, with 10 bases left in between. The CDR3 spans 14 residues. The full variable domain, its missing parts supplied by reference TRBV19 and TRBJ1-1, is DGGITQSPKYLFRKEGQNVTLSCEQNLNHDAMYWYRQDPGQGLRLIYYSQIVNDFQKGDIAEGYSVSREKKESFPLTVTSAQKNPTAFYLCASSMGGRNTEAFFGQGTRLTVV.

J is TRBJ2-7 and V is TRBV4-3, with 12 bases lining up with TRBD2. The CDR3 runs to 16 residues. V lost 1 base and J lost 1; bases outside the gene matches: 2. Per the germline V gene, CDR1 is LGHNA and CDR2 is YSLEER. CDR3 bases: TGCGCCAGCAGCCAAGGACTAGCGGGGGAGTCCTACGAGCAGTACTTC. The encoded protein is CASSQGLAGESYEQYF.

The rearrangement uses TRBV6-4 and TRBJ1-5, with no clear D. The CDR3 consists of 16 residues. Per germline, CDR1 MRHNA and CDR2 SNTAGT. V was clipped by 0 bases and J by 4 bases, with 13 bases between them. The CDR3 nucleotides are TGTGCCAGCAGTGACTCCCTCGGGGATGTGAATCAGCCCCAGCATTTT. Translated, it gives CASSDSLGDVNQPQHF.

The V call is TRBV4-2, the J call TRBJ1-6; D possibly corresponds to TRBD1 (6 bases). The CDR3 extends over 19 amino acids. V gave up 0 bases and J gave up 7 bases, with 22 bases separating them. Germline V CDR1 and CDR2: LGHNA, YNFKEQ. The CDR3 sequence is CASSQEPSGGGQSNSPLHF. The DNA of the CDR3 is TGTGCCAGCAGCCAAGAGCCCTCGGGGGGGGGCCAAAGCAATTCACCCCTCCACTTT.

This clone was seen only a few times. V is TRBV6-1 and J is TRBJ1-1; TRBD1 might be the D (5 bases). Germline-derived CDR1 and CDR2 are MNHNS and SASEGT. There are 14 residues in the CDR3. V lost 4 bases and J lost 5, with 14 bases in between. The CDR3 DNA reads TGTGCCAGCAGTGGAGCGACAGTCAGAACTGAAGCTTTCTTT. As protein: CASSGATVRTEAFF.

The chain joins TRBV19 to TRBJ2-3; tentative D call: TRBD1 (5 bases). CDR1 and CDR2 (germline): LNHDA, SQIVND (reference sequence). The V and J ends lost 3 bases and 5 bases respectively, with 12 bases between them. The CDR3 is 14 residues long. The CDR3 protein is CASSIGHGGDTQYF. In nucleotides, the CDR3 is TGTGCCAGTAGTATCGGACACGGCGGAGATACGCAGTATTTT.

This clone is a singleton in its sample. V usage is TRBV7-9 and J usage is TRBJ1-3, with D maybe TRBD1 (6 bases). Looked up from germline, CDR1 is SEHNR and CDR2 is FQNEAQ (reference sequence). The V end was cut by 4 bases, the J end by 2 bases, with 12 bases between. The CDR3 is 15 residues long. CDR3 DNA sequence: TGTGCCAGCAGCTCACAGGGAGGAGCTGGAAACACCATATATTTT. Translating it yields CASSSQGGAGNTIYF. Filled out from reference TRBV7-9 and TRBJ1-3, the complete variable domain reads DTGVSQNPRHKITKRGQNVTFRCDPISEHNRLYWYRQTLGQGPEFLTYFQNEAQLEKSRLLSDRFSAERPKGSFSTLEIQRTEQGDSAMYLCASSSQGGAGNTIYFGEGSWLTVV.

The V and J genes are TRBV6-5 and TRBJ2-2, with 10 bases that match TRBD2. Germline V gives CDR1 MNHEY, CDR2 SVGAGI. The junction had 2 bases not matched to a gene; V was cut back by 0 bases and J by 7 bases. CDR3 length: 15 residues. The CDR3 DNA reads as TGTGCCAGCAGTTACTCTCTAGCGGGGGTCGGGGAGCTGTTTTTT. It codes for CASSYSLAGVGELFF.

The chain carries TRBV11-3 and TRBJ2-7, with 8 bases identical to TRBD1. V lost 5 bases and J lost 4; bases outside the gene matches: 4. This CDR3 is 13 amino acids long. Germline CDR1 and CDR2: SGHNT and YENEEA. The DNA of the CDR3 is TGTGCCAGCAGCACCGGGACAGGTTACGAGCAGTACTTC. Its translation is CASSTGTGYEQYF.

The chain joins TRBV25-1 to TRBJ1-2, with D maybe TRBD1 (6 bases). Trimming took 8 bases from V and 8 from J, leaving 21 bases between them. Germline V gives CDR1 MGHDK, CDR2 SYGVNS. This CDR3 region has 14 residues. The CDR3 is CASAKVGGAGGYTF. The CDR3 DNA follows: TGTGCCAGCGCTAAGGTCGGGGGCGCGGGGGGCTACACCTTC.

The CDR3 nucleotides read TGTGCCAGCAGTTACGAGGGGGGCCAGCCCCAGCATTTT. Amino acids: CASSYEGGQPQHF. V usage is TRBV6-5 and J usage is TRBJ1-5; TRBD1 is a possible D gene (6 bases). From germline, CDR1 is MNHEY and CDR2 SVGAGI. CDR3 length: 13 amino acids. The germline V and J ends were trimmed by 2 bases and 7 bases, with 9 bases remaining between them.

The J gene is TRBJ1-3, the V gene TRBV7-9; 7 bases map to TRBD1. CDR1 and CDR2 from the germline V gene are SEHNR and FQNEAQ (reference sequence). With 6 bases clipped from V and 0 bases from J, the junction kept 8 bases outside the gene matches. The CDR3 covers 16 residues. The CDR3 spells CASRSTGPHSGNTIYF. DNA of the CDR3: TGTGCCAGCAGGTCGACAGGGCCTCACTCTGGAAACACCATATATTTT.

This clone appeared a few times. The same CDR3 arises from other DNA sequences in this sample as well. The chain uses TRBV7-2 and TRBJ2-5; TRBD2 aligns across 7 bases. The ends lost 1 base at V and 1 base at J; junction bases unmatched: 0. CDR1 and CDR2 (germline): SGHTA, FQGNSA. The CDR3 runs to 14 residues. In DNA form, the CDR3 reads TGTGCCAGCAGCTTAGGCGGGAGCCAAGAGACCCAGTACTTC. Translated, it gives CASSLGGSQETQYF.